What follows describes a single TCR beta chain. The clone's antigen remains unknown. Per-base qualities were not stored, and no clone one base away is much larger. Including cysteine and phenylalanine, the CDR3 has 15 amino acids. Just CDR3 DNA is preserved here, 45 bases in frame from base 1. CDR1 and CDR2 are drawn from the germline V gene: KGHSH, LQKENI. Cut back by 4 bases and 8 bases, the V and J ends lie 20 bases apart. In the prospective study, participants were roughly 18 to 95 years old, resided in under 30 geographic areas of the United States, and were enrolled through a virtual design. In the prospective study, participants were assigned to cohorts based on the clinical history participants reported in a screening survey and a study questionnaire. Recovered participants in ImmuneRACE Cohort 3 were defined by two consecutive negative NP/OP PCR tests, clearance by a healthcare professional, or resolution of symptoms. Mobile phlebotomists in the prospective study collected whole blood, serum and a nasopharyngeal or oropharyngeal swab from every participant. Additional blood draws and questionnaires over an approximately 2-month period could optionally be provided by prospective study participants. Before DNA extraction, blood samples from the prospective study were shipped at room temperature or frozen.

The sample is drawn from a study of blood T cell repertoires in COVID-19 (dated by TCRdb to about 2020). Broadly, across the study: The collaborator samples originated in the United States, Italy and Spain and spanned the acute and convalescent phases of COVID-19. The prospective study material was composed of cDNA or gDNA derived from T cells, B-cell-depleted T cells, or PBMCs. The repertoires were released in a freely available public database meant as a resource for research on the immune response to SARS-CoV-2. The samples were drawn from the first 160 participants of the ongoing ImmuneRACE study and from 1,200 or so subjects provided by 6 global collaborators. Sample metadata almost always included a de-identified subject ID, COVID-19 status, age in years and sex. Deeply sampled blood TCRbeta repertoires from subjects exposed to, actively infected with, or recovered from COVID-19 were included in the dataset. Where HLA class I and class II types were available, the types were taken from metadata supplied by the sample provider, not from assay-based typing. Beyond this particular receptor, the publication reports: The quantity of clinical and demographic metadata differed by source and by participant and was supplied without curation.

TCRbeta CDR3 regions were amplified from genomic DNA by means of the immunoSEQ Assay, a bias-controlled multiplex PCR. The published analysis was carried out like this. Nucleated cell counts per sample were estimated from amplification of reference gene primers within the assay. Sequence reads were collapsed and filtered to measure the absolute abundance of every unique TCRbeta CDR3 rearrangement. For each sample, productive Simpson clonality was calculated as the square root of Simpson's diversity index over productive rearrangements. Drawn from immuneACCESS, this table holds only the in-frame rearrangements with V and J called that TCRdb kept. Clones are partly lost; checked studies trace under half to an unresolved V gene and leave the rest unexplained. That table furnishes V, J and clone size, whereas the DNA furnished D and trimming. The sample table holds a few hundred thousand clones, of which over 75% were seen once. More than 3.5% of the sample is in the top ten clones.

In this chain, TRBV18 is recombined with TRBJ1-2; the D gene is perhaps TRBD1, from 5 matching bases. Source material: PBMCs or T cells enriched from blood (not recorded which). This TCR was sampled from a young woman who had recovered from COVID-19. The CDR3 protein: CASSLKQVTVEGYTF. The DNA reads as follows: TGTGCCAGCTCACTAAAACAGGTCACCGTGGAGGGCTACACCTTC.